Described below is a single T cell receptor beta chain sequence and its context. PBMC samples from each donor numbered at least one pre-ART and at least two post-ART. This sample is drawn from a study of long-term antiretroviral therapy in people with HIV. The CDR3 loop spans 15 amino acids. Between the trimmed V and J ends, which lost 5 bases and 5 bases, there was a span of 18 bases. In germline, CDR1 is SEHNR, CDR2 FQNEAQ (reference sequence). Sequencing relied on immunoSEQ assay v3.0, run at survey level. Clones were read by immunoSEQ multiplex PCR, and TCRdb kept only the in-frame ones, dropping some. The table lists about 17,000 clones, approximately 93% of them singletons, with 13% in the top ten.

The sequence was obtained from a woman aged 40-49 years with HIV. The chain combines TRBV7-9 with TRBJ1-1, with D maybe TRBD1 (6 bases). Here the sequenced sample was unsorted PBMCs, taken 0.6 years after starting antiretroviral therapy. CDR3 in DNA: TGTGCCAGCAGCAACTGGGGGGGCGCGGATACTGAAGCTTTCTTT. As protein: CASSNWGGADTEAFF. The full variable domain, its missing parts supplied by reference TRBV7-9 and TRBJ1-1, is DTGVSQNPRHKITKRGQNVTFRCDPISEHNRLYWYRQTLGQGPEFLTYFQNEAQLEKSRLLSDRFSAERPKGSFSTLEIQRTEQGDSAMYLCASSNWGGADTEAFFGQGTRLTVV.